The entry below gives a single TCR beta chain sequence along with its context. The same CDR3 arises from other DNA sequences in this sample as well. Authors' analysis steps: Estimation of nucleated cell counts relied on the amplification of reference gene primers. Clones were sequenced by immunoSEQ multiplex PCR, and TCRdb holds only the in-frame ones, with some missing. V, J and clone size are taken as reported in that table, and D and trimming were inferred from the DNA itself. The table shows some 80,000 clones, with around 74% occurring only once. This sample stems from a study of blood T cell repertoires in COVID-19. Study summary: Researchers got acute and convalescent COVID-19 samples from the United States, Italy and Spain. PBMCs, B-cell-depleted T cells, or T cells provided the cDNA or gDNA that made up the material.

The CDR3 has 12 amino acids. Deletions cut 3 bases from V and 3 bases from J, with 6 bases between. CDR1 is SGHAT and CDR2 is FQNNGV in the germline V gene. What was sequenced was peripheral blood. The TCR was taken from a human donor in a cohort sampled during active COVID-19. The V and J genes are TRBV11-2 and TRBJ2-7; D is unresolved. The CDR3 coding sequence is TGTGCCAGCAGCTTTTCCCTCTACGAGCAGTACTTC. This translates into CASSFSLYEQYF. Drawing the rest from reference TRBV11-2 and TRBJ2-7, the complete variable domain is EAGVAQSPRYKIIEKRQSVAFWCNPISGHATLYWYQQILGQGPKLLIQFQNNGVVDDSQLPKDRFSAERLKGVDSTLKIQPAKLEDSAVYLCASSFSLYEQYFGPGTRLTVT.